This T cell receptor beta chain was captured in a study of blood T cell repertoires in COVID-19. Sequencing used immunoSEQ multiplex PCR; TCRdb keeps in-frame clones, though not all of them. Of 140,000 to 150,000 clones listed, 70% to 80% were seen once; the top ten hold about 15%. The V and J ends lost 5 bases and 5 bases, in that order; junction bases with no gene match: 4. Germline V gives CDR1 LNHDA, CDR2 SQIVND (reference sequence). The CDR3 is 14 residues long. Source material: peripheral blood. The chain has TRBV19 and TRBJ2-2; 8 bases align to TRBD1. This clonotype was sampled from a man over 45 with acute or convalescent COVID-19. In DNA form, the CDR3 reads TGTGCCAGTAGTCGGGACAGGTGGACCGGGGAGCTGTTTTTT. This translates into CASSRDRWTGELFF.